Below, one TCR beta chain is given with its context. The source of the sample is a study of blood T cell repertoires in COVID-19. Turning to the study itself: Sources were T cells, B-cell-depleted T cells, or PBMCs; the material itself was cDNA or gDNA.

Deletions cut 3 bases from V and 5 bases from J, with 11 bases between. The CDR3 covers 13 residues. Germline-derived CDR1 and CDR2 are SGHDT and YYEEEE. In the original analysis: How many nucleated cells were present was estimated from reference gene primer amplification. Libraries were prepared by immunoSEQ multiplex PCR; TCRdb keeps only in-frame clonotypes and omits some of them. That table gives V, J and clone size, and the DNA gave D and trimming. The repertoire holds under 80,000 clones, more than 75% seen once, with roughly 7.2% in the top ten. The rearrangement joins TRBV5-6 to TRBJ1-1; D remains ambiguous. Sequencing was performed on peripheral blood. The sequence came from a man between 60 and 70 years old with acute or convalescent COVID-19. Written as DNA, the CDR3 is TGTGCCAGCAGCTCCCTCGCGTGGACTGAAGCTTTCTTT. Translation: CASSSLAWTEAFF.